This T cell receptor (beta chain) came from a study of T cells after yellow fever vaccination (dated by TCRdb to between 2017 and 2020). General notes on the study: Libraries from fractions with low cell numbers were prepared with the SMART-Seq v4 Ultra Low Input RNA kit. To track T-cell clones before and after primary and booster YFV17D yellow fever vaccination, bulk TCR alpha and beta repertoires were sequenced longitudinally. The cohort comprised two healthy male donors, one aged 18 to 30 and one aged 30 to 40 years. Blood was collected at multiple timepoints before and after primary and secondary immunization, and bulk PBMC replicates and cell subsets were isolated. The study at large found these results: A small fraction of clonotypes showed up in both the CD4 and CD8 compartments, probably as a result of convergent recombination. Most clones expanded after primary vaccination (roughly 96% of CD4 and approximately 90% of CD8) were re-detected after the booster, suggesting that broad memory maintenance occurred. The study included only two donors, which limits how far the findings can be generalized. Computational filtering was required because FACS-sorted repertoires could contain abundant contaminating clonotypes from the bulk population. Compared with the primary T-cell response, the secondary T-cell response was faster but weaker, reaching its peak on day 5 rather than on day 15.

TCRdb records Illumina NovaSeq 6000 as the sequencer. Synthesis of TCR cDNA relied on 5'RACE template switching, a step that introduced a universal primer site along with unique molecular identifiers. Priming of cDNA synthesis was performed from both the TCR alpha and TCR beta constant segments. Libraries were amplified in two PCR steps, with sample barcodes and sequencing adapters added in the second step. Sequencing of libraries was done on Illumina HiSeq 2500 (2x100 bp) or NovaSeq (2x150 bp). Per the source publication's procedure: Reads were demultiplexed and collapsed into UMI consensus sequences with MIGEC, and V(D)J alignment was performed with MiXCR. Vaccine-responding clonotypes were identified with edgeR using replicate PBMC samples, with FDR below 0.01 and a log2 fold change above 5 up to day 15 being required. Each bulk clonotype was labeled CD4 or CD8 based on which sequenced repertoire, CD4 or CD8, contained the clonotype at higher abundance. The public reads were reanalyzed by TCRdb: fastp trimming at Q25, MiXCR alignment, in-frame beta chains only. CDR3 protein sequences are deduplicated, and each keeps its most common genes and DNA. The V and J calls come from TCRdb's annotation, not from the publication. The sample table holds 340,000 or so distinct CDR3 sequences, of which around an eighth were seen once. Together, the top ten hold around 3% of the sample.

The treatment or condition label of this sample denotes: live attenuated yellow fever vaccine strain. PBMCs were isolated from peripheral blood using a standard Ficoll-Paque protocol. CD4 and CD8 T-cell fractions were isolated with Dynabeads CD4 and CD8 positive selection kits. RNA was extracted with TriZol from bulk PBMCs, CD4 and CD8 fractions, and dextramer-positive and dextramer-negative fractions. Including cysteine and phenylalanine, the CDR3 has 13 amino acids. Only the CDR3 DNA is retained, 39 bases long and in frame from the first base. The germline V gene sets CDR1 to MGHDK and CDR2 to SYGVNS. V gives up 4 bases and J gives up 5 bases, and the segment between their germline ends measures 11 bases. As concerns this clonotype: Its antigen remains undetermined. There are no base qualities to consult, and no much larger clone falls within one base.

The clonotype originates from a man aged 18-30 years who received the YFV17D yellow fever vaccine. The sequenced sample was CD4+ T cells sorted from PBMCs, obtained 15 days after the yellow fever booster vaccination. The rearranged chain carries TRBV25-1 and TRBJ2-5, with TRBD2 perhaps the D gene, on 5 matching bases. DNA sequence: TGTGCCAGCAGTGGGACTTCACGGGAGACCCAGTACTTC. This translates into CASSGTSRETQYF.